The rows below give T cell receptor beta chains drawn from one sample of a study of OX40 agonist ivuxolimab in advanced cancers. The method was immunoSEQ multiplex PCR; TCRdb's version includes in-frame clones alone and lacks a portion of them. The repertoire has approximately 50,000 clones, 88% of them found once; the top ten carry 1.1%. The specimen was CD4+ or CD8+ T cells sorted from blood, collected in a trial of the OX40 agonist ivuxolimab. The receptors here all came from an adult with an advanced solid tumor such as melanoma, head and neck, liver or kidney cancer. Both conserved end residues are part of each CDR3. Each record gives: clone size, V gene, J gene, D gene, CDR3 protein, CDR3 DNA. The D gene is left open where the match is weak. Some rows mark clone size as missing; the rest say once, few, many or name a class of expanded clone.

-,TRBV27,TRBJ1-1,TRBD1,CASSLNRGWAEAFF,TGTGCCAGCAGTTTAAACAGGGGGTGGGCTGAAGCTTTCTTT
-,TRBV29-1,TRBJ1-2,-,CSVFSTLTRPTF,TGCAGCGTTTTTTCGACACTTACCCGTCCAACCTTC
-,TRBV7-2,TRBJ2-3,-,CASSLLAGSDTQYF,TGTGCCAGCAGCTTATTGGCGGGTTCAGATACGCAGTATTTT
-,TRBV11-3,TRBJ2-5,-,CASSSRAHGETQYF,TGTGCCAGCAGCTCACGGGCCCATGGGGAGACCCAGTACTTC
once,TRBV9,TRBJ1-5,-,CASSKKAGRVPQHF,TGTGCCAGCAGCAAGAAGGCAGGCCGGGTGCCCCAGCATTTT
-,TRBV5-1,TRBJ2-2,TRBD1,CASRPDRGNTGELFF,TGCGCCAGCAGGCCAGACAGGGGAAACACCGGGGAGCTGTTTTTT
-,TRBV28,TRBJ2-3,-,CASSRTLSTDTQYF,TGTGCCAGCAGTCGGACACTTAGCACAGATACGCAGTATTTT
-,TRBV6-5,TRBJ1-2,TRBD1,CASSSGTAYYGYTF,TGTGCCAGCAGTTCCGGGACAGCTTATTATGGCTACACCTTC
-,TRBV19,TRBJ2-7,-,CASSQRGAYEQYF,TGTGCCAGTAGCCAGAGGGGCGCCTACGAGCAGTACTTC
-,TRBV5-1,TRBJ2-3,TRBD2,CASSFISGSTDTQYF,TGCGCCAGCAGCTTCATTAGCGGGAGCACAGATACGCAGTATTTT
-,TRBV30,TRBJ1-2,-,CAWNRLNNYGYTF,TGTGCCTGGAACCGACTGAACAACTATGGCTACACCTTC
-,TRBV29-1,TRBJ2-5,-,CSKSEGGETQYF,TGCAGCAAATCGGAGGGCGGGGAGACCCAGTACTTC
few,TRBV27,TRBJ2-2,-,CASSLGRTGELFF,TGTGCCAGCAGTTTAGGCAGAACCGGGGAGCTGTTTTTT
-,TRBV9,TRBJ2-7,-,CASSAGEQPIYYEQYF,TGTGCCAGCAGCGCGGGGGAGCAACCCATATACTACGAGCAGTACTTC
-,TRBV7-8,TRBJ1-2,-,CASSIPSGGIGYTF,TGTGCCAGCAGCATCCCAAGCGGGGGTATTGGCTACACCTTC
-,TRBV6-1,TRBJ1-1,-,CASSDVLGAFF,TGTGCCAGCAGTGATGTCCTGGGAGCTTTCTTT
-,TRBV6-6,TRBJ2-3,TRBD2,CASSWGGTDTQYF,TGTGCCAGCAGTTGGGGGGGGACAGATACGCAGTATTTT
-,TRBV7-9,TRBJ2-3,TRBD1,CASSLTAGGSTDTQYF,TGTGCCAGCAGCCTCACGGCAGGGGGAAGTACAGATACGCAGTATTTT
-,TRBV10-2,TRBJ2-7,-,CASSVPPEHYEQYF,TGCGCCAGCAGTGTCCCCCCAGAGCACTACGAGCAGTACTTC
-,TRBV14,TRBJ2-7,-,CASSQDFGSGQYF,TGTGCCAGCAGCCAAGACTTTGGATCCGGCCAGTACTTC
-,TRBV25-1,TRBJ2-3,-,CASSDPFTDTQYF,TGTGCCAGCAGTGATCCCTTCACAGATACGCAGTATTTT
-,TRBV6-5,TRBJ2-7,TRBD2,CASTAGTSGPYEQYF,TGTGCCAGCACGGCCGGGACTAGCGGTCCCTACGAGCAGTACTTC
few,TRBV27,TRBJ2-5,TRBD1,CASSPGQGPKTQYF,TGTGCCAGCAGTCCGGGACAGGGGCCGAAGACCCAGTACTTC
-,TRBV7-7,TRBJ2-3,-,CASSLGSHSTDTQYF,TGTGCTAGCAGCTTAGGGTCTCACAGCACAGATACGCAGTATTTT